This T cell receptor beta chain emerged from a study of response to subunit inactivated influenza vaccine. Study results and limitations: Authors suggested seasonal influenza vaccinations each recruit few new T cells.

TCRdb called the RT-PCR reads again in MiXCR, with one record for every CDR3 protein. This sample yields some 850,000 distinct CDR3 sequences, of which around 20% are seen a single time; roughly 10% belongs to the top ten. This CDR3 is 16 amino acids long. V gave up 5 bases and J gave up 0 bases; unmatched junction bases: 5. CDR1 MNHEY and CDR2 SVGEGT come from the germline V gene. On this clonotype itself: The antigen is undetermined.

This clonotype was obtained from a man aged 50 or older who received an inactivated influenza vaccine. The V gene is TRBV6-2 or TRBV6-3, the J gene TRBJ2-2; 8 nucleotides align to TRBD1. This material consisted of PBMCs from blood, taken 4 to 6 days after vaccination. This CDR3 reads CASSTLTGANTGELFF. The CDR3 DNA follows: TGTGCCAGCAGTACCCTGACAGGGGCGAACACCGGGGAGCTGTTTTTT.